These 14 T cell receptor beta chains were sequenced from one sample in a study of identical twins (dated by TCRdb to the mid-2010s). Library prep was done by 5' RACE. TCRdb records Illumina HiSeq 2000 as the sequencer. Clones were called with MiXCR by TCRdb after fastp trimmed the public reads at Q25, and only in-frame beta chains were retained. Identical CDR3 proteins give one entry, which carries the most common genes and DNA. The sample has 1.5 million to 2 million distinct CDR3 sequences on record, around 33% of them singletons. Together, the top ten hold 0.25% to 0.3% of the sample. Source material: cord blood. These receptors all stem from a newborn girl in good health.

This clonotype was seen more than once but under ten times. The chain is built from TRBV7-9 and TRBJ2-1; 9 bases are a match to TRBD2. This CDR3 has 17 amino acids. In germline, CDR1 is SEHNR, CDR2 FQNEAQ (reference sequence). Germline trimming cut 2 bases from V and 1 base from J; bases unmatched to any gene: 6. The CDR3 spells CASSLRWREGSYNEQFF. For the CDR3, the DNA is TGTGCCAGCAGCTTAAGGTGGCGGGAGGGATCCTACAATGAGCAGTTCTTC.

This clonotype occurred many times. The chain links TRBV10-3 to TRBJ2-3, with 7 bases lining up with TRBD1. The CDR3 is 14 residues long. Germline V lookup: CDR1 ENHRY, CDR2 SYGVKD. Trimming at V came to 3 bases and at J to 1 base, leaving 1 base not matched to a gene. The CDR3 DNA reads as TGTGCCATCAGTGAAGACAGGGGCACAGATACGCAGTATTTT. It codes for CAISEDRGTDTQYF.

This clonotype was counted only a few times. V gene TRBV10-3 combines with J gene TRBJ2-7, with 8 bases fitting TRBD1. The junction had 5 bases not matched to a gene; V was cut back by 6 bases and J by 1 base. Germline V gene lookup returns CDR1 ENHRY and CDR2 SYGVKD. This CDR3 is built from 14 residues. The CDR3 nucleotides read TGTGCCATCAGGCCGGGACAGGTATCCTACGAGCAGTACTTC. Protein sequence: CAIRPGQVSYEQYF.

V gene TRBV7-2 combines with J gene TRBJ2-6, with D unclear. This CDR3 spans 14 amino acids. Germline values: CDR1 SGHTA, CDR2 FQGNSA. Trimming removed 5 bases at V and 5 bases at J, with 10 bases between. This chain's CDR3 is CASSPESRANVLTF. CDR3 coding DNA: TGTGCCAGCAGCCCGGAATCACGGGCCAACGTCCTGACTTTC. The full variable domain, rest sourced from reference TRBV7-2 and TRBJ2-6, is GAGVSQSPSNKVTEKGKDVELRCDPISGHTALYWYRQSLGQGLEFLIYFQGNSAPDKSGLPSDRFSAERTGGSVSTLTIQRTQQEDSAVYLCASSPESRANVLTFGAGSRLTVL.

This clonotype was seen a few times. A read error may produce the germline difference seen at one junction end. The gene calls are TRBV20-1 and TRBJ2-3, with 10 bases identical to TRBD2. The length of the CDR3 is 15 residues. The V gene's germline CDR1 is DFQATT and CDR2 SNEGSKA (reference sequence). CDR3 sequence reads: CSTSGAYSSTDTQYF. The CDR3 bases are TGCAGTACTAGCGGGGCTTACTCTAGCACAGATACGCAGTATTTT.

The V call is TRBV5-6, the J call TRBJ2-7; D not certain. The germline V gene has CDR1 SGHDT and CDR2 YYEEEE. The CDR3 extends over 14 amino acids. V lost 1 base and J lost 2, with 10 bases in between. CDR3 in amino acids: CASSLWGHTYEQYF. CDR3 DNA sequence: TGTGCCAGCAGCTTGTGGGGTCACACCTACGAGCAGTACTTC.

This sequence joins TRBV5-1 and TRBJ1-1; D not resolved. Germline values: CDR1 SGHRS, CDR2 YFSETQ. Deletions cut 3 bases from V and 7 bases from J, with 13 bases between. CDR3 length equals 13 residues. This CDR3 reads CASSSSGSGEAFF. CDR3 in DNA: TGCGCCAGCAGCTCCTCGGGGAGCGGTGAAGCTTTCTTT.

V gene TRBV5-1 combines with J gene TRBJ2-7; 8 bases agree with TRBD2. The J call may be incorrect, as the DNA end agrees better with TRBJ2-5. The germline V gene encodes CDR1 SGHRS and CDR2 YFSETQ. The length of the CDR3 is 16 residues. The CDR3 reads CASSFSISGRVETQYF. Here the CDR3 DNA reads TGCGCCAGCAGCTTTTCAATATCCGGGAGGGTGGAGACCCAGTACTTC.

As to this clonotype: An end of the junction does not agree with germline; a read error may underlie this. V and J are TRBV28 and TRBJ1-5, with D hard to call. This CDR3 contains 15 residues. Germline loops: CDR1 MDHEN, CDR2 SYDVKM. The chain's CDR3 is CAGSPPRYSNQPQHF. The CDR3 nucleotides are TGTGCCGGCAGCCCCCCCCGATATAGCAATCAGCCCCAGCATTTT.

This clonotype came up a few times. The rearrangement links TRBV27 to TRBJ2-7; perhaps D is TRBD1 or TRBD2 (5 bases each). The germline gives CDR1 MNHEY, CDR2 SMNVEV (reference sequence). V lost 6 bases and J lost 4, with 13 bases in between. The CDR3 sequence is 13 residues long. The CDR3, as DNA: TGTGCCAGCAGGAGGGACGGAAGGTACGAGCAGTACTTC. It is translated as CASRRDGRYEQYF.

In this sample, this clonotype turned up a few times. CDR3 amino acids: CASRSGSKAGYTF. CDR3 coding DNA: TGTGCCAGTAGGTCGGGCAGCAAAGCTGGCTACACCTTC. The chain employs TRBV19 and TRBJ1-2; D ambiguous. The CDR3 is 13 amino acids. The V gene's germline CDR1 is LNHDA and CDR2 SQIVND (reference sequence). Trimming pared 6 bases from V and 7 bases from J, leaving 15 bases between.

This clonotype was counted once. The chain couples TRBV5-1 to TRBJ1-2; 11 bases fit TRBD1. The CDR3 extends over 17 amino acids. CDR1 is SGHRS, CDR2 YFSETQ, per germline. After removal of 2 bases from V and 2 bases from J, the junction contained 8 bases not matched to a gene. CDR3 residues: CASSFAGTGGGNYGYTF. The CDR3 DNA sequence: TGCGCCAGCAGCTTCGCCGGGACAGGGGGAGGCAACTATGGCTACACCTTC.

The genes are TRBV12-3 or TRBV12-4 and TRBJ2-1; TRBD2 agrees at 8 bases. CDR3 size: 15 residues. V shed 5 bases and J 8 bases; nucleotides not matched to a gene: 11. CDR3 nucleotides: TGTGCCAGCAGTCCTAGCGGGCTCATAAGGGATGAGCAGTTCTTC. As protein: CASSPSGLIRDEQFF.

The chain uses TRBV7-2 and TRBJ2-5, with D maybe TRBD2 (5 bases). The CDR3 has 13 amino acids. V was cut by 5 bases and J by 4 bases, with 11 bases left in between. The V gene's germline CDR1 is SGHTA and CDR2 FQGNSA. CDR3 DNA: TGTGCCAGCAGCCTAGTCACTAGAGAGACCCAGTACTTC. It translates to CASSLVTRETQYF.